Listed here are 12 T cell receptor beta chains from one sample, sequenced in a study of blood T cells in healthy people across ages. A second PCR, run for about 6 to 12 cycles, used a sample-barcoded 5' primer plus a J-beta primer mix. TCRdb recomputed calls from the 5' RACE reads with MiXCR, one row per CDR3 protein. Of about 760,000 distinct CDR3 sequences listed, approximately 25% were seen once; the top ten hold 9.4%. These same data were also listed under a study on T cells of mothers and their children.

Sequenced material: blood. The receptors stem from a boy aged 5-17 years in good health.

V usage is TRBV7-9 and J usage is TRBJ2-5; D is unclear. Germline values: CDR1 SEHNR, CDR2 FQNEAQ (reference sequence). The CDR3 has 12 residues. Trimming shortened V by 0 bases and J by 6 bases, and 5 bases separated the two germline ends. The DNA for the CDR3 is TGTGCCAGCAGCTTAGCGGGCCAGACCCAGTACTTC. Amino acid sequence: CASSLAGQTQYF.

The rearrangement links TRBV5-1 to TRBJ2-1; D gene uncertain. The CDR3 covers 13 residues. Trimming stripped 4 bases from V and 9 bases from J, with 14 bases between. Looked up from germline, CDR1 is SGHRS and CDR2 is YFSETQ. The CDR3 region has the DNA TGCGCCAGCAGCCCCCCTGGGTTGGTTGAGCAGTTCTTC. This gives the protein CASSPPGLVEQFF.

This clonotype was counted between two and nine times. The chain recombines TRBV28 with TRBJ2-5; a weak D match, TRBD1 (7 bases). CDR1 and CDR2 (germline): MDHEN, SYDVKM. The CDR3 consists of 15 residues. V lost 6 bases and J 0 bases, leaving 14 bases between the germline ends. The CDR3 protein is CASSSQGGYQETQYF. Here the CDR3 DNA reads TGTGCCAGCAGCTCTCAGGGGGGATACCAAGAGACCCAGTACTTC. The variable domain in full, completed from reference TRBV28 and TRBJ2-5, reads DVKVTQSSRYLVKRTGEKVFLECVQDMDHENMFWYRQDPGLGLRLIYFSYDVKMKEKGDIPEGYSVSREKKERFSLILESASTNQTSMYLCASSSQGGYQETQYFGPGTRLLVL.

Concerning this clonotype: One end of the junction fails to match germline, which may point to a read error. The chain carries TRBV15 and TRBJ2-5; possible D gene TRBD1, 5 bases. The J call is uncertain, as TRBJ2-1 better fits the DNA end. CDR3 length equals 15 residues. Germline CDR1 LNHNV, CDR2 YYDKDF (reference sequence). The CDR3 sequence: CATRASGDSYDEQFF. In DNA form, the CDR3 reads TGTGCCACCAGAGCATCCGGAGACAGCTACGATGAGCAGTTCTTC.

This clonotype was seen a handful of times. The rearrangement joins TRBV29-1 to TRBJ2-4; the match to TRBD1 covers 8 bases. Looked up from germline, CDR1 is SQVTM and CDR2 is ANQGSEA. The V segment lost 3 bases and the J segment 7 bases; nucleotides outside the gene matches: 5. The CDR3 has 13 amino acids. This CDR3 is CSVEVHRGNIQYF. DNA of the CDR3: TGCAGCGTTGAGGTACACAGGGGGAACATTCAGTACTTC.

This clonotype was seen only a few times. The chain links TRBV20-1 to TRBJ1-1; tentatively, D is TRBD1 (5 bases). V lost 6 bases, J lost 7 bases, and 18 bases lay in between. Germline CDR1 is DFQATT and CDR2 is SNEGSKA (reference sequence). The CDR3 consists of 13 residues. CDR3 DNA sequence: TGCAGTGCGCTTTCGGGGGACGATGATGAAGCTTTCTTT. Translated, it gives CSALSGDDDEAFF.

This clonotype was counted between two and nine times. V usage is TRBV12-3 or TRBV12-4 and J usage is TRBJ2-2; no clear D gene. The V and J ends lost 7 bases and 4 bases respectively, with 13 bases between them. The CDR3 loop spans 14 amino acids. The DNA for the CDR3 is TGTGCCAGCACCCCGACGGCTGCCACCGGGGAGCTGTTTTTT. Amino acid sequence: CASTPTAATGELFF.

Remarks on this clonotype: A single base separates this from a much larger clone, so it may be a read error. Likely a read error: the CDR3 ends without its conserved phenylalanine or tryptophan. The rearrangement uses TRBV29-1 and TRBJ2-5; D is undetermined. Germline loops: CDR1 SQVTM, CDR2 ANQGSEA. The CDR3 extends over 11 amino acids. V was shortened by 3 bases and J by 5 bases, with 7 bases between the two germline ends. CDR3 in amino acids: CSVDGGETQYL. CDR3 DNA sequence: TGCAGCGTTGACGGTGGGGAGACCCAGTACTTG.

The table lists this clonotype with a few counts. The chain links TRBV7-8 to TRBJ2-5, with D unresolved. The DNA end lines up better with TRBJ2-7; the J call may be wrong. The CDR3 loop spans 14 amino acids. Germline assignment: CDR1 SGHVS and CDR2 FQNEAQ. The CDR3 sequence is CASRNSGTSYEQYF. In DNA, the CDR3 is TGTGCCAGCAGAAATTCAGGCACCTCCTACGAGCAGTACTTC.

This clonotype came up a few times. The V gene is TRBV21-1, the J gene TRBJ2-5; the D call TRBD1 from the table was never checked on the DNA. TRBV21-1 is a recognized pseudogene. This CDR3 has 14 residues. Written as DNA, the CDR3 is TGTGCCAGCTTACCTGACAGCTCACAAGAGACCCAGTACTTC. Protein: CASLPDSSQETQYF.

The chain uses TRBV7-9 and TRBJ2-3, with a weak D call TRBD2 (7 bases). The CDR3 covers 16 residues. Germline assignment: CDR1 SEHNR and CDR2 FQNEAQ (reference sequence). The V gene lost 5 bases and the J gene lost 5 bases, with 20 bases spanning the gap. CDR3 nucleotide sequence: TGTGCCAGCAGCCCGCGTGAAGGGGGGGCTGGAGATACGCAGTATTTT. This encodes CASSPREGGAGDTQYF.

This clonotype was counted only a few times. The chain is built from TRBV15 and TRBJ2-1, with D hard to call. V lost 2 bases and J lost 8, with 10 bases in between. The V gene's germline CDR1 is LNHNV and CDR2 YYDKDF (reference sequence). The CDR3 covers 13 residues. The CDR3 sequence: CATSRPPGDEQFF. The CDR3 region has the DNA TGTGCCACCAGCAGACCCCCGGGCGATGAGCAGTTCTTC.